This T cell receptor (beta chain) was observed in a study of early T cells in non-severe SARS-CoV-2 infection. The wider study: The study sequenced bulk RNA from unsorted whole blood, with chains unpaired.

CDR3 length: 13 amino acids. Germline CDR1 and CDR2: SEHNR and FQNEAQ (reference sequence). The ends were cut back, 5 bases at V and 8 bases at J, with 13 bases in the middle. Notes on the study in general: VDJdb matches were skewed toward anti-spike CD8 T cell responses.

Tagging with unique molecular identifiers was applied to individual cDNA molecules. MiXCR was run by TCRdb on the 5' RACE reads, yielding one entry per CDR3 protein. The data contain 60,000 to 75,000 distinct CDR3 sequences, over 10% of them singletons. On this clonotype itself: The target antigen is unknown.

The clonotype comes from an adult who was a healthcare worker with PCR-confirmed SARS-CoV-2 infection or an uninfected control (not recorded which). Here the sequenced sample was whole blood, taken at baseline. V usage is TRBV7-9 and J usage is TRBJ1-3; D is ambiguous. The CDR3 loop reads CASSRLPFDTIYF. The CDR3 region has the DNA TGTGCCAGCAGCCGCCTGCCCTTTGACACCATATATTTT.